Presented here are 26 T cell receptor beta chains from one specimen sequenced in a study of a mutant IDH1 vaccine in newly diagnosed glioma. Method: immunoSEQ multiplex PCR; TCRdb's copy keeps in-frame clones and lacks some. The table shows roughly 51,000 clones, with roughly 82% occurring only once. Which antigens these TCRs recognize remains unknown. The time point was: week 5, during vaccination. Topical imiquimod accompanied each vaccine dose, which consisted of 300 ug of mutant IDH1 20-mer peptide. The sequencing used PBMCs, collected from a glioma patient whose treatment included an IDH1 peptide vaccine. These receptors were collected from a woman under 30 with glioma. Some clones in this sample may be carry-over from other donors' samples.

The rearrangement joins TRBV5-4 to TRBJ1-2, with a possible D match to TRBD1 (6 bases). Per the germline V gene, CDR1 is SGHNT and CDR2 is YYREEE (reference sequence). Trimming left V 4 bases short and J 8 bases short, with 18 bases between. This CDR3 spans 14 amino acids. In DNA form, the CDR3 reads TGTGCCAGCAGCACCCCAGGGGTTTTAGAGGGCTACACCTTC. Translated: CASSTPGVLEGYTF.

This sequence joins TRBV7-2 and TRBJ2-7, with 7 bases lining up with TRBD1. The ends lost 4 bases at V and 4 bases at J; junction bases unmatched: 10. Germline-derived CDR1 and CDR2 are SGHTA and FQGNSA. This CDR3 comprises 15 residues. In DNA, the CDR3 is TGTGCCAGCAGCTACGGGACAGATCCGGAGTACGAGCAGTACTTC. Its translation: CASSYGTDPEYEQYF.

The V gene is TRBV7-9, the J gene TRBJ1-1; 8 bases match TRBD1. Germline CDR1 SEHNR, CDR2 FQNEAQ (reference sequence). V lost 0 bases, J lost 8 bases, and 2 bases stayed unmatched. This CDR3 contains 13 residues. This chain's CDR3 is CASSLARDREAFF. The DNA for the CDR3 is TGTGCCAGCAGCTTAGCCCGGGACAGGGAAGCTTTCTTT.

V gene TRBV29-1 combines with J gene TRBJ1-1, with a weak D call TRBD1 (5 bases). The CDR3 contains 10 residues. The V gene's germline CDR1 is SQVTM and CDR2 ANQGSEA. V dropped 7 bases and J dropped 11 bases, with 14 bases sitting between them. The CDR3 loop is CSAGGGEAFF. In DNA, the CDR3 is TGCAGCGCTGGTGGAGGGGAGGCTTTCTTT.

V usage is TRBV7-9 and J usage is TRBJ2-3; maybe TRBD1 (6 bases). This CDR3 is 15 amino acids long. CDR1 and CDR2 from the germline V gene are SEHNR and FQNEAQ (reference sequence). V was shortened by 5 bases and J by 4 bases, with 16 bases between the two germline ends. CDR3 in amino acids: CASSAKQGQADTQYF. The DNA of the CDR3 is TGTGCCAGCAGCGCGAAACAGGGTCAGGCAGATACGCAGTATTTT.

The chain employs TRBV28 and TRBJ1-2; the D gene is possibly TRBD1 (6 bases). This CDR3 contains 15 residues. CDR1 is MDHEN, CDR2 SYDVKM, per germline. Trimming cost V 2 bases and J 2 bases, with 12 bases left between them. CDR3 residues: CASSLGGARNYGYTF. The CDR3 nucleotides read TGTGCCAGCAGTTTAGGGGGGGCGCGGAACTATGGCTACACCTTC.

This sequence joins TRBV25-1 and TRBJ1-2; D gene unclear. The CDR3 extends over 17 amino acids. The V end lost 1 base, the J end lost 2 bases, and 17 bases lay between the germline ends. CDR1 is MGHDK, CDR2 SYGVNS, per germline. The CDR3 spells CASSESRMGGNNYGYTF. The DNA of the CDR3 is TGTGCCAGCAGTGAATCACGTATGGGAGGGAACAACTATGGCTACACCTTC.

The chain couples TRBV6-5 to TRBJ2-5, with 7 bases identical to TRBD1. Germline lookup yields CDR1 MNHEY and CDR2 SVGAGI. The junction had 1 base not matched to a gene; V was cut back by 4 bases and J by 5 bases. There are 12 residues in the CDR3. The CDR3 here is CASSFRGETQYF. The CDR3, as DNA: TGTGCCAGCAGTTTCAGGGGGGAGACCCAGTACTTC.

J is TRBJ1-1 and V is TRBV6-5; unclear D gene. Germline V lookup: CDR1 MNHEY, CDR2 SVGAGI. The length of the CDR3 is 14 residues. With 0 bases removed from V and 6 bases from J, the gap between germline ends came to 11 bases. The CDR3 here is CASSYSRLPPEAFF. CDR3 DNA: TGTGCCAGCAGTTACTCGAGGTTGCCCCCTGAAGCTTTCTTT.

The chain recombines TRBV7-2 with TRBJ2-4; perhaps D is TRBD1 or TRBD2 (6 bases each). Trimming removed 2 bases at V and 1 base at J, with 12 bases between. Germline V gene sequence: CDR1 SGHTA, CDR2 FQGNSA. This CDR3 has 16 residues. CDR3 residues: CASSLWGAGAKNIQYF. The CDR3 nucleotides read TGTGCCAGCAGCTTATGGGGGGCAGGGGCCAAAAACATTCAGTACTTC.

The CDR3: CASSSPPRQAGPYTGELFF. The CDR3 nucleotides are TGTGCCAGTAGTTCGCCCCCCCGACAGGCTGGACCATACACCGGGGAGCTGTTTTTT. The chain has TRBV19 and TRBJ2-2; D perhaps matches TRBD1 (6 bases). The CDR3 runs 19 residues. Deletions cut 5 bases from V and 3 bases from J, with 25 bases between. The germline V gene encodes CDR1 LNHDA and CDR2 SQIVND (reference sequence).

The rearrangement links TRBV4-1 to TRBJ1-5; no firm D call. The V and J ends lost 4 bases and 1 base respectively, with 5 bases between them. From germline, CDR1 is MGHRA and CDR2 YSYEKL. The CDR3 runs 13 residues. The CDR3 DNA is TGCGCCAGCAGCCTGCAGAGCAATCAGCCCCAGCATTTT. Its translation is CASSLQSNQPQHF.

The V and J genes are TRBV27 and TRBJ1-1; D is possibly TRBD1 (6 bases). In germline, CDR1 is MNHEY, CDR2 SMNVEV (reference sequence). V lost 3 bases, J lost 5 bases, and 19 bases lay in between. The CDR3 is 16 residues long. For the CDR3, the DNA is TGTGCCAGCAGTTTGGGAGCAGGGGTGTTGGGGACTGAAGCTTTCTTT. The encoded protein is CASSLGAGVLGTEAFF.

The V and J genes are TRBV6-5 and TRBJ1-4; possible D gene TRBD1, 5 bases. Deletions cut 0 bases from V and 8 bases from J, with 13 bases between. Per the germline V gene, CDR1 is MNHEY and CDR2 is SVGAGI. The length of the CDR3 is 15 residues. The CDR3 coding sequence is TGTGCCAGCAGTTACTCCAGGGTGGTCGGGGAAAAACTGTTTTTT. Its protein product is CASSYSRVVGEKLFF.

CDR3 sequence: CASSDSRGAGTDTQYF. CDR3 in DNA: TGTGCCAGCAGTGACTCGAGGGGGGCGGGCACAGATACGCAGTATTTT. This chain links TRBV6-4 with TRBJ2-3; D is tentatively TRBD1 or TRBD2 (6 bases each). The V and J ends lost 0 bases and 1 base respectively, with 11 bases between them. Germline V CDR1 and CDR2: MRHNA, SNTAGT. This CDR3 spans 16 amino acids.

The CDR3 here is CASSLDRENYGYTF. CDR3 nucleotide sequence: TGTGCCAGCAGCCTCGACAGGGAGAACTATGGCTACACCTTC. The chain employs TRBV4-2 and TRBJ1-2; TRBD1 matches at 7 bases. Germline V gene lookup returns CDR1 LGHNA and CDR2 YNFKEQ. The trim removed 4 bases at V and 2 bases at J, leaving 4 bases unmatched. The CDR3 extends over 14 amino acids.

This rearrangement joins TRBV19 to TRBJ2-2, with TRBD2 matching 12 bases. Germline CDR1 reads LNHDA; CDR2 reads SQIVND (reference sequence). This CDR3 comprises 14 residues. Trimming removed 5 bases from V and 7 bases from J; junction bases left unmatched: 2. The CDR3 loop reads CASSGTSGYGELFF. For the CDR3, the DNA is TGTGCCAGTAGTGGGACTAGCGGGTACGGGGAGCTGTTTTTT. The entire variable domain, with the rest obtained from reference TRBV19 and TRBJ2-2, is as follows: DGGITQSPKYLFRKEGQNVTLSCEQNLNHDAMYWYRQDPGQGLRLIYYSQIVNDFQKGDIAEGYSVSREKKESFPLTVTSAQKNPTAFYLCASSGTSGYGELFFGEGSRLTVL.

The chain carries TRBV7-6 and TRBJ2-3; possibly TRBD1 for D (6 bases). The V gene lost 0 bases and the J gene lost 14 bases, with 12 bases spanning the gap. Germline lookup yields CDR1 SGHVS and CDR2 FNYEAQ. This CDR3 region has 12 residues. The CDR3 sequence is CASSLALGQRYF. CDR3 bases: TGTGCCAGCAGCTTAGCCCTAGGACAGAGGTATTTT.

This clone has only one observation. V gene TRBV7-9 combines with J gene TRBJ1-1; possible D gene TRBD1, 5 bases. The CDR3 is made up of 16 amino acids. V shed 5 bases and J shed 0 bases, with 16 bases lying between them. The V gene's germline CDR1 is SEHNR and CDR2 FQNEAQ (reference sequence). This CDR3 is CASSPVLTVMNTEAFF. CDR3 nucleotides: TGTGCCAGCAGCCCCGTCCTGACAGTGATGAACACTGAAGCTTTCTTT.

The J gene is TRBJ1-2, the V gene TRBV4-2; D remains unclear. V lost 3 bases and J 4 bases, leaving 9 bases between the germline ends. The CDR3 runs to 13 residues. The germline V gene encodes CDR1 LGHNA and CDR2 YNFKEQ. As DNA, the CDR3 is TGTGCCAGCAGCCACCCCGAGACCTATGGCTACACCTTC. This sequence encodes CASSHPETYGYTF.

The rearrangement uses TRBV6-1 and TRBJ1-5, with TRBD1 identical over 8 bases. Germline V CDR1 and CDR2: MNHNS, SASEGT. The CDR3 runs 13 residues. The V and J ends lost 2 bases and 7 bases, in that order; junction bases with no gene match: 1. This CDR3 is CASSERQGQPQHF. The CDR3 nucleotides are TGTGCCAGCAGTGAACGACAGGGGCAGCCCCAGCATTTT.

The chain couples TRBV5-4 to TRBJ2-1; weak D call: TRBD1 (6 bases). Germline assignment: CDR1 SGHNT and CDR2 YYREEE (reference sequence). This CDR3 region has 13 residues. Trimming shortened V by 7 bases and J by 1 base, and 9 bases separated the two germline ends. The CDR3 nucleotides are TGTGCCAGCCGACAGGAATCCTACAATGAGCAGTTCTTC. Its translation is CASRQESYNEQFF.

The CDR3 bases are TGTGCCAGCAGCGGGTCCATTGTTAGACAAAGTCGGGCCAACGTCCTGACTTTC. It encodes CASSGSIVRQSRANVLTF. The V gene is TRBV12-1, the J gene TRBJ2-6; the table gives TRBD1 as D, unverified against the DNA. TRBV12-1 is a pseudogene. This CDR3 is built from 18 residues.

The J gene is TRBJ1-1, the V gene TRBV9; 10 nucleotides agree with TRBD1. CDR1 is SGDLS and CDR2 is YYNGEE in the germline V gene. The CDR3 runs to 15 residues. Unmatched junction bases numbered 6, after V lost 3 bases and J lost 4 bases. The CDR3 region has the DNA TGTGCCAGCAGCGAGAGGGGGACAGGGGCCACTGAAGCTTTCTTT. As protein: CASSERGTGATEAFF.

This clone was found a few times. The genes are TRBV5-6 and TRBJ1-5; D call uncertain. The CDR3 loop spans 15 amino acids. The ends were cut back, 0 bases at V and 3 bases at J, with 10 bases in the middle. In germline, CDR1 is SGHDT, CDR2 YYEEEE. CDR3 in DNA: TGTGCCAGCAGCTTGGAAGGACGGTTCAATCAGCCCCAGCATTTT. This codes for CASSLEGRFNQPQHF.

CDR3 region: CASSSPGQNTEAFF. The CDR3 bases are TGTGCCAGCAGCTCCCCTGGACAGAACACTGAAGCTTTCTTT. The chain recombines TRBV7-9 with TRBJ1-1, with a possible D match to TRBD1 (5 bases). This CDR3 spans 14 amino acids. Trimming removed 4 bases at V and 1 base at J, with 10 bases between. Germline CDR1 reads SEHNR; CDR2 reads FQNEAQ (reference sequence). Variable domain in full (rest from reference TRBV7-9 and TRBJ1-1): DTGVSQNPRHKITKRGQNVTFRCDPISEHNRLYWYRQTLGQGPEFLTYFQNEAQLEKSRLLSDRFSAERPKGSFSTLEIQRTEQGDSAMYLCASSSPGQNTEAFFGQGTRLTVV.